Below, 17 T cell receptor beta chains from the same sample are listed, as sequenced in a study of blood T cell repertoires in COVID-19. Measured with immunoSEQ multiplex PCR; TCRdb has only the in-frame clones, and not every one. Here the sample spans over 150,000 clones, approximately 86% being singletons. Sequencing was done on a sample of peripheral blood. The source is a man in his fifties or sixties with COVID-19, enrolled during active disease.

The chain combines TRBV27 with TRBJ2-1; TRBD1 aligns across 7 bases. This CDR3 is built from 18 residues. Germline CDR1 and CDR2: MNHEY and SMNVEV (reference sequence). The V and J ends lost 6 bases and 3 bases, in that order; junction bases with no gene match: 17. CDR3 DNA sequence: TGTGCCAGCAGCATACGAGCCTTACAGGGGAGTCGCTACAATGAGCAGTTCTTC. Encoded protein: CASSIRALQGSRYNEQFF.

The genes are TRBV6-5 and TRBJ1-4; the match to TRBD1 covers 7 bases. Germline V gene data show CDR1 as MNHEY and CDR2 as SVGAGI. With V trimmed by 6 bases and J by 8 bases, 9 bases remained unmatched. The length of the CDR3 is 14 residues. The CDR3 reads CASRETGQREKLFF. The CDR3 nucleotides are TGTGCCAGCAGGGAGACAGGGCAGCGGGAAAAACTGTTTTTT.

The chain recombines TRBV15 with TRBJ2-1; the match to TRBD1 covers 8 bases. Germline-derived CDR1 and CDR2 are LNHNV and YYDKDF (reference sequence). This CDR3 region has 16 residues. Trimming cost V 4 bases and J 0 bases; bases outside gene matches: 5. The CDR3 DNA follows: TGTGCCACCAGCACCTGGACAGGGAGCTCCTACAATGAGCAGTTCTTC. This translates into CATSTWTGSSYNEQFF.

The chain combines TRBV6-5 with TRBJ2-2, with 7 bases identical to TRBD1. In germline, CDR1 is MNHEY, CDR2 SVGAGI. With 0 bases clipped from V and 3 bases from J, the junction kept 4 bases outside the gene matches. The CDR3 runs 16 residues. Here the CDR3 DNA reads TGTGCCAGCAGTTACTCGGGCAGGGGGTACACCGGGGAGCTGTTTTTT. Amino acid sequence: CASSYSGRGYTGELFF.

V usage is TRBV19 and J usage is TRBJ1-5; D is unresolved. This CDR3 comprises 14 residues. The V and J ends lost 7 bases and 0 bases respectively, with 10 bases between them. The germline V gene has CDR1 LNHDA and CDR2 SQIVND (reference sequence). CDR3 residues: CASTGQISNQPQHF. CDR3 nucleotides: TGTGCCAGTACTGGGCAGATTAGCAATCAGCCCCAGCATTTT.

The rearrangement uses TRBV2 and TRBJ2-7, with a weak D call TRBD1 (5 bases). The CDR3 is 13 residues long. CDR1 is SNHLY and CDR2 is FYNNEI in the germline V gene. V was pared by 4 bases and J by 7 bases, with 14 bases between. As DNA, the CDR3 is TGTGCCAGCAGTGGTGGACACGGGCGGGAGCAGTACTTC. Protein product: CASSGGHGREQYF.

The chain's CDR3 is CASSLSKGHHEQFF. The CDR3 DNA sequence: TGTGCCAGCAGCTTATCGAAGGGGCATCATGAGCAGTTCTTC. The chain links TRBV7-2 to TRBJ2-1; D possibly corresponds to TRBD1 (5 bases). CDR1 is SGHTA, CDR2 FQGNSA, per germline. This CDR3 comprises 14 residues. The V gene lost 2 bases and the J gene lost 8 bases, with 13 bases spanning the gap.

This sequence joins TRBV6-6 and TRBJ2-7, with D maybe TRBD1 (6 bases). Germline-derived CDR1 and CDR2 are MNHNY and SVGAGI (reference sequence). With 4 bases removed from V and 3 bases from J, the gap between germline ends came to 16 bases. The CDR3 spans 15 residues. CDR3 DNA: TGTGCCAGCAGTTCGCTCCCGACAGGCTTCTACGAGCAGTACTTC. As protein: CASSSLPTGFYEQYF.

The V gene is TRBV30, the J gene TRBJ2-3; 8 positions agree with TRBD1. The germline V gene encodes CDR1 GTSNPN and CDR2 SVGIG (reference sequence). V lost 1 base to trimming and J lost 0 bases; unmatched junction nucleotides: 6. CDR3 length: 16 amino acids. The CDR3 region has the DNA TGTGCCTGGAGTGCAGGACAGGGAAAAAGCACAGATACGCAGTATTTT. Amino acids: CAWSAGQGKSTDTQYF.

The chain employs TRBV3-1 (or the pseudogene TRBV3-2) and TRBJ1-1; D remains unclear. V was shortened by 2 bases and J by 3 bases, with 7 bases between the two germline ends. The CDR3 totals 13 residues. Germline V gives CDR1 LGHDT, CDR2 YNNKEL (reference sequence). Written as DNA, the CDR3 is TGTGCCAGCAGCCAAATGAGGGACACTGAAGCTTTCTTT. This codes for CASSQMRDTEAFF.

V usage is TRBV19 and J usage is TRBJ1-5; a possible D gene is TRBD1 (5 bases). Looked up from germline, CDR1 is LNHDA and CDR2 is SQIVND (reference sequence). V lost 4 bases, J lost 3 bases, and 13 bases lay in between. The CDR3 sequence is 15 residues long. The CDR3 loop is CASSTSGTYNQPQHF. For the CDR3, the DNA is TGTGCCAGTAGTACTTCCGGGACTTACAATCAGCCCCAGCATTTT.

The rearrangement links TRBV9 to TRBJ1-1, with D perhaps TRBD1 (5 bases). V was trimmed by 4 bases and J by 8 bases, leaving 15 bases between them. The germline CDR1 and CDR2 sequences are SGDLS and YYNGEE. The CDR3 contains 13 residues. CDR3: CASSPTRVGEAFF. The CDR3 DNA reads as TGTGCCAGCAGCCCCACCAGGGTTGGGGAAGCTTTCTTT.

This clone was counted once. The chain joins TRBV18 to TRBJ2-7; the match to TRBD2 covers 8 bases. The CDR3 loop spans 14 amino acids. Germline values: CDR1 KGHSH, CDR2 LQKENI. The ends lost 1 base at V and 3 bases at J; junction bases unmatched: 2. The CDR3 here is CASSPQREIYEQYF. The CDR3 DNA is TGTGCCAGCTCACCACAGCGGGAGATCTACGAGCAGTACTTC.

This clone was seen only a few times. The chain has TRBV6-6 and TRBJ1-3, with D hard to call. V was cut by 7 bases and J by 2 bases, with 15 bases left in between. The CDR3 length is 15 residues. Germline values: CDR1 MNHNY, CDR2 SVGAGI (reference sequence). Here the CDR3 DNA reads TGTGCCAGCACCTCAGATACCACCACTGGAAACACCATATATTTT. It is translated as CASTSDTTTGNTIYF.

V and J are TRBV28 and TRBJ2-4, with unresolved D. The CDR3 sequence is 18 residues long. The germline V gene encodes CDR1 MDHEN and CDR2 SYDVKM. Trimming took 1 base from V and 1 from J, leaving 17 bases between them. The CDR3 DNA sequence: TGTGCCAGCAGTTTATTTGGCCAACCCTCCGGGGCCAAAAACATTCAGTACTTC. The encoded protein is CASSLFGQPSGAKNIQYF.

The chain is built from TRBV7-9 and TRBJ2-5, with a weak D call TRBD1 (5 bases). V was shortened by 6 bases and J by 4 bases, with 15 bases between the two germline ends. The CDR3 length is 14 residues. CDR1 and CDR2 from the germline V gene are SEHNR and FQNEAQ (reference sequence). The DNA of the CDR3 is TGTGCCAGCAGGTCCAGGGCTTATGGAGAGACCCAGTACTTC. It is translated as CASRSRAYGETQYF.

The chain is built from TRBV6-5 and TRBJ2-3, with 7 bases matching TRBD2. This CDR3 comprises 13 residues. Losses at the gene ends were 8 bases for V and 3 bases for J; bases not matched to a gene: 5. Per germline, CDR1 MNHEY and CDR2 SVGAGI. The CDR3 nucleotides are TGTGCCAGCCCCTCTAGCGGTACAGATACGCAGTATTTT. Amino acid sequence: CASPSSGTDTQYF.